This TCR beta chain comes out of a study of T cells after yellow fever vaccination. Whole-study context: Researchers used SMART-Seq v4 Ultra Low Input to prepare fractions that had low cell numbers.

In the case of this clonotype: What it binds is unknown.

Template switching with 5'RACE generated the TCR cDNA and added a universal primer site and UMIs. MiXCR, applied by TCRdb to the 5' RACE reads, yields one record per CDR3 protein. The sample lists about 370,000 distinct CDR3 sequences, around 10% occurring once. Study findings and constraints: Booster samples showed a return of most primary-vaccination clones (about 96% CD4, 85% to 90% CD8).

This clonotype was obtained from a man between 18 and 35 years old who received the YFV17D yellow fever vaccine. The sample was PBMCs, taken on the day of the first yellow fever vaccination.

In DNA form, the CDR3 reads TGCGCCAGCAGCTTGCTCCCTCTAGCGGGGGGGCAGAATGAGCAGTTCTTC. The encoded protein is CASSLLPLAGGQNEQFF. The J gene is TRBJ2-1, the V gene TRBV5-1; 12 bases are shared with TRBD2. The length of the CDR3 is 17 residues. V gave up 1 base and J gave up 7 bases; unmatched junction bases: 9. CDR1 is SGHRS, CDR2 YFSETQ, per germline.